This TCR beta chain was retrieved from a study of blood T cells in healthy people across ages. Overall study context: Roughly one uniquely barcoded beta molecule per two T cells was captured.

A J-beta primer mix and a sample-barcoded 5' primer were used in a second PCR of roughly 6 to 11 cycles. TCRdb reprocessed the 5' RACE reads with MiXCR, giving one entry per CDR3 protein. The table lists approximately 1,700,000 distinct CDR3 sequences, more than 35% of them singletons. Germline-derived CDR1 and CDR2 are SGHKS and YYEKEE (reference sequence). This CDR3 contains 16 residues. V lost 4 bases, J lost 8 bases, and 14 bases stayed unmatched. On this clonotype itself: Antigen specificity is unknown.

Study-wide results and caveats: There was no known CMV status for donors, so expanded clonotype changes were possibly confounded.

The V and J genes are TRBV5-5 and TRBJ2-3; TRBD2 matches at 9 bases. The sample consisted of blood. The TCR comes from a human donor in good health. In DNA form, the CDR3 reads TGTGCCAGCAGCGATCTGGCGGGGGGGCTGGGAGGTACGCAGTATTTT. Residues: CASSDLAGGLGGTQYF. The complete variable domain, with remaining parts taken from reference TRBV5-5 and TRBJ2-3, reads DAGVTQSPTHLIKTRGQQVTLRCSPISGHKSVSWYQQVLGQGPQFIFQYYEKEERGRGNFPDRFSARQFPNYSSELNVNALLLGDSALYLCASSDLAGGLGGTQYFGPGTRLTVL.